This TCR beta chain originates from a study of blood T cell repertoires in COVID-19. For the study at large: COVID-19 samples, acute and convalescent, were from the United States, Italy and Spain. T cells, B-cell-depleted T cells, or PBMCs supplied cDNA or gDNA.

This CDR3 has 19 amino acids. Germline trimming cut 5 bases from V and 0 bases from J; bases unmatched to any gene: 9. The germline CDR1 and CDR2 sequences are LNHDA and SQIVND (reference sequence). In the authors' methods: Using reference gene primer amplification, nucleated cell counts were estimated. TCRdb keeps only in-frame clones here, not all; method: immunoSEQ multiplex PCR. V and J calls and clone size are as listed in that table; D and trimming were resolved from the DNA. The table has about 74,000 clones, approximately 80% seen once. Source material: peripheral blood. The TCR sequence derives from a human donor in a cohort sampled during active COVID-19. The chain has TRBV19 and TRBJ2-6, with TRBD1 matching over 11 bases. CDR3 residues: CASSPGTGGANSGANVLTF. The DNA of the CDR3 is TGTGCCAGTAGTCCCGGGACAGGGGGGGCCAACTCTGGGGCCAACGTCCTGACTTTC.